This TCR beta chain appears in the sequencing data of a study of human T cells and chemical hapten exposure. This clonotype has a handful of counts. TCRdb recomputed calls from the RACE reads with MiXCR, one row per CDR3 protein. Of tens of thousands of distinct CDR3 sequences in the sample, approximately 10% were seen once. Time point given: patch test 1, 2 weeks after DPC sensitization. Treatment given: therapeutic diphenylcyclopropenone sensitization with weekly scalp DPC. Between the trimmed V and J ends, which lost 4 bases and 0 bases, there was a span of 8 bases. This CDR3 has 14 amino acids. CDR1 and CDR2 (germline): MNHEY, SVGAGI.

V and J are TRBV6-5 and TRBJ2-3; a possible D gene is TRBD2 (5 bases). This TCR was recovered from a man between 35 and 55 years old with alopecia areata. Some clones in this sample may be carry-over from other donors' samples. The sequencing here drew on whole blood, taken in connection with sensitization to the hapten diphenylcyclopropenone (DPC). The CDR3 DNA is TGTGCCAGCAGTTCTGCGGGTAGCACAGATACGCAGTATTTT. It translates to CASSSAGSTDTQYF.